This entry describes one TCR beta chain. These data belong to a study of blood T cell repertoires in COVID-19. Study as a whole: The United States, Italy and Spain supplied acute and convalescent COVID-19 samples.

In germline, CDR1 is SGHRS, CDR2 YFSETQ. Trimming removed 6 bases from V and 0 bases from J; junction bases left unmatched: 5. There are 16 residues in the CDR3. Generated by immunoSEQ multiplex PCR, the TCRdb table keeps only in-frame clones and is missing some. The profile covers fewer than 400,000 clones, with approximately 85% appearing a single time and over 2% taken by the ten largest. The TCR originated in a young man who had recovered from COVID-19. The sample consisted of PBMCs or T cells enriched from blood (not recorded which). V is TRBV5-1 and J is TRBJ2-6; TRBD1 aligns across 8 bases. The CDR3 DNA follows: TGCGCCAGCAACCGGGACAGGAGCTCTGGGGCCAACGTCCTGACTTTC. Residues: CASNRDRSSGANVLTF.